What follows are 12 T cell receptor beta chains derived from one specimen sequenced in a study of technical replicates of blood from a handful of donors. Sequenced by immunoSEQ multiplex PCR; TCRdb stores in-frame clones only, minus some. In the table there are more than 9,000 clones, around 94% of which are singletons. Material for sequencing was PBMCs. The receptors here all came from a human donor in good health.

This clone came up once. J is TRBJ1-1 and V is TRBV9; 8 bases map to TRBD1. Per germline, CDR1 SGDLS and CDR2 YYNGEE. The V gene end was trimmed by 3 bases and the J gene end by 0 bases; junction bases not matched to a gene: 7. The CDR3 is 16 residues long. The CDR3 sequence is CASSGGQGFMNTEAFF. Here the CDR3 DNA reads TGTGCCAGCAGCGGCGGACAGGGCTTCATGAACACTGAAGCTTTCTTT.

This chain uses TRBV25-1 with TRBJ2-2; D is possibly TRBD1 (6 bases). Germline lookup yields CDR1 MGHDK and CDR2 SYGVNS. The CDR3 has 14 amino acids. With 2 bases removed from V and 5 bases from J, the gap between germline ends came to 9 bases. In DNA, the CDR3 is TGTGCCAGCAGTGAACCGGGACATACCGGGGAGCTGTTTTTT. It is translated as CASSEPGHTGELFF.

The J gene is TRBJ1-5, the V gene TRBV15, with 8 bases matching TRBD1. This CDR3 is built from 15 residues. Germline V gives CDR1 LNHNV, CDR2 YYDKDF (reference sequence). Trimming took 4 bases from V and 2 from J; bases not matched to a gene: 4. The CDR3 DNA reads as TGTGCCACCAGCAAACAGGGGGATGGCAATCAGCCCCAGCATTTT. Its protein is CATSKQGDGNQPQHF.

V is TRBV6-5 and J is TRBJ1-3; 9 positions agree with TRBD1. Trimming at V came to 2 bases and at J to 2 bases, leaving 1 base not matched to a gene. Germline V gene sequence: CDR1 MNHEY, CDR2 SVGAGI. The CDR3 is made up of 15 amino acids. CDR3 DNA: TGTGCCAGCAGTTACCGGGACAGGGCTGGAAACACCATATATTTT. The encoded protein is CASSYRDRAGNTIYF.

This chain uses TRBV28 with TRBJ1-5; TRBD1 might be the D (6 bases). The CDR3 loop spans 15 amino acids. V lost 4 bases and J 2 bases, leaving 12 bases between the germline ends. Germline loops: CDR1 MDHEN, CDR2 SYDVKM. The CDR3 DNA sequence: TGTGCCAGCAGTTCCACAGGGATTCGCAATCAGCCCCAGCATTTT. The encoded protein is CASSSTGIRNQPQHF.

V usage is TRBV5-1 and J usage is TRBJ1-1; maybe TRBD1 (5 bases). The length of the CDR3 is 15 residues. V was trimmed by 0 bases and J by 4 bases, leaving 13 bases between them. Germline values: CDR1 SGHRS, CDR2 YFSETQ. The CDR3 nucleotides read TGCGCCAGCAGCTTGGGCGGGGGAGTAGTCACTGAAGCTTTCTTT. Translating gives CASSLGGGVVTEAFF.

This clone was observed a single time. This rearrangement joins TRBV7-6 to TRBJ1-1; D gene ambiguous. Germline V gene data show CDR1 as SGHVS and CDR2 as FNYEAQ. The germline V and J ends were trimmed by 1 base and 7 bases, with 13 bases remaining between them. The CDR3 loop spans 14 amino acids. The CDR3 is CASSLELRRGEAFF. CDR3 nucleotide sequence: TGTGCCAGCAGCTTAGAACTCCGCAGAGGTGAAGCTTTCTTT. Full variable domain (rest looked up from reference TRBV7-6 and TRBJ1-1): GAGVSQSPRYKVTKRGQDVALRCDPISGHVSLYWYRQALGQGPEFLTYFNYEAQQDKSGLPNDRFSAERPEGSISTLTIQRTEQRDSAMYRCASSLELRRGEAFFGQGTRLTVV.

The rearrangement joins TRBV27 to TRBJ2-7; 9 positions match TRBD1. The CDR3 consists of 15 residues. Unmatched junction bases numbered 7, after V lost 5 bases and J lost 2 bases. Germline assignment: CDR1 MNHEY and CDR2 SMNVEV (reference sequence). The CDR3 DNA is TGTGCCAGCAGTCGTCCGGGACAGGGAACCTACGAGCAGTACTTC. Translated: CASSRPGQGTYEQYF.

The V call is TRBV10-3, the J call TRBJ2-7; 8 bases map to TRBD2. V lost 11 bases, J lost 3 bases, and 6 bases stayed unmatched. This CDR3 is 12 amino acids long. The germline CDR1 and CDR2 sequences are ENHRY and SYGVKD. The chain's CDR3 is CASSGSDYEQYF. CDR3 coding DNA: TGTGCCTCCAGCGGGAGTGACTACGAGCAGTACTTC.

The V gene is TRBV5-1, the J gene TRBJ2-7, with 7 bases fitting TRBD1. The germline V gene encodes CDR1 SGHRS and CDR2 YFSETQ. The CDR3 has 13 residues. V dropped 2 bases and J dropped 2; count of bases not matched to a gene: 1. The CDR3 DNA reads TGCGCCAGCAGCTTCGGGACAGCCTACGAGCAGTACTTC. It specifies CASSFGTAYEQYF.

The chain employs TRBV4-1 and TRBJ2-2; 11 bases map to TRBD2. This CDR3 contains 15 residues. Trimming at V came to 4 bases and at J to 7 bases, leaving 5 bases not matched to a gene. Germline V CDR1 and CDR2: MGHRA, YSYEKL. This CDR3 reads CASSRGTSGDGELFF. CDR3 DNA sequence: TGCGCCAGCAGCCGAGGGACTAGCGGAGACGGGGAGCTGTTTTTT.

The CDR3, as DNA: TGCGCCAGCAGCTCCGAGGGTCAGAGCAATCAGCCCCAGCATTTT. Its protein product is CASSSEGQSNQPQHF. The chain employs TRBV5-1 and TRBJ1-5; D is undetermined. V was shortened by 3 bases and J by 1 base, with 11 bases between the two germline ends. The CDR3 length is 15 residues. Per germline, CDR1 SGHRS and CDR2 YFSETQ.